This record concerns one T cell receptor beta chain sequence. Original processing methods: Quantification of nucleated cells was approximated via reference gene primer amplification. Using immunoSEQ multiplex PCR, the repertoire was profiled, and TCRdb retains in-frame clones only, with some absent. V and J calls and clone size are as listed in that table; D and trimming were resolved from the DNA. The sample consists of some 34,000 clones, approximately 85% of them appearing once. V was cut by 3 bases and J by 0 bases, with 14 bases left in between. The CDR3 is 15 amino acids. Germline V CDR1 and CDR2: DFQATT, SNEGSKA (reference sequence). The data belong to a study of blood T cell repertoires in COVID-19. The overall study: The United States, Italy and Spain were the sources of the acute and convalescent COVID-19 samples. Nucleic acid was either cDNA or gDNA, and it came from T cells, B-cell-depleted T cells, or PBMCs.

Specimen: peripheral blood. The source of this sequence is a human donor in a cohort sampled during active COVID-19. The chain has TRBV20-1 and TRBJ1-2, with unresolved D. CDR3 in amino acids: CSASFLEETNYGYTF. The CDR3 DNA follows: TGCAGTGCTAGTTTTCTGGAGGAAACTAACTATGGCTACACCTTC.